This TCR beta chain was recovered during a study of Ad26.COV2.S vaccination and SARS-CoV-2 variants. Study-wide points: Measures of TCR breadth and depth may have fallen short of total T cell responses.

As concerns this clone: Its antigen is unknown.

Treatment described: around 19 received Ad26.COV2.S at low or high dose, single or two shots; several received placebo; per-sample allocation not given. Sampling was done on day 63 after the first vaccine or placebo injection. The protocol was immunoSEQ multiplex PCR, while the TCRdb copy is restricted to in-frame clones and leaves out a portion. The data contain about 350,000 clones, around 84% of them seen just once; the ten biggest clones take up 2.5% to 3.5%. This receptor was obtained from a person between 18 and 65 years old who received the Ad26.COV2.S COVID-19 vaccine or a placebo. The source material was peripheral blood, sampled in a trial of Ad26.COV2.S vaccine versus placebo.

CDR3 region: CASSGGSGMNTEAFF. The CDR3 DNA reads as TGTGCCAGCAGTGGCGGCTCGGGTATGAACACTGAAGCTTTCTTT. The genes are TRBV7-2 and TRBJ1-1; D unresolved. The CDR3 totals 15 residues. Between the trimmed V and J ends, which lost 6 bases and 0 bases, there was a span of 14 bases. Germline CDR1 reads SGHTA; CDR2 reads FQGNSA.